The clone carrying this T cell receptor beta chain turned up a few times. The sample belongs to a study of Ad26.COV2.S vaccination and SARS-CoV-2 variants. The sample's treatment: about 20 received Ad26.COV2.S at low or high dose, single or two shots; about 5 received placebo; per-sample allocation not given. The samples date from day 63 after the first vaccine or placebo injection. The V end lost 5 bases, the J end lost 5 bases, and 12 bases lay between the germline ends. The CDR3 is 13 residues long. Germline V lookup: CDR1 SGHTA, CDR2 FQGTGA. Sequencing used immunoSEQ multiplex PCR; TCRdb keeps in-frame clones, though not all of them. The sample has some 640,000 clones, about 89% seen once.

The sequenced sample was peripheral blood, obtained in a trial of Ad26.COV2.S vaccine versus placebo. The chain uses TRBV7-3 and TRBJ2-5; weak D call: TRBD1 (6 bases). This sequence originates from a person aged 18-60 years who received the Ad26.COV2.S COVID-19 vaccine or a placebo. In nucleotides, the CDR3 is TGTGCCAGCAGCGGGGGCCTTGGGGAGACCCAGTACTTC. Its translation is CASSGGLGETQYF. Using reference TRBV7-3 and TRBJ2-5 for the parts outside the CDR3, the full variable domain is GAGVSQTPSNKVTEKGKYVELRCDPISGHTALYWYRQSLGQGPEFLIYFQGTGAADDSGLPNDRFFAVRPEGSVSTLKIQRTERGDSAVYLCASSGGLGETQYFGPGTRLLVL.